One sample yielded the 24 T cell receptor beta chains listed below, sequenced in a study of blood T cell repertoires in COVID-19 (dated by TCRdb to 2020 to 2021). The library was produced with the immunoSEQ multiplex PCR assay. The clones in this table, taken by TCRdb from immuneACCESS, are in-frame only. Not every clone is retained; where verified, under half of the shortfall comes from an unresolved V gene, and the cause of the rest is unknown. The sample has a few hundred thousand clones on record, 75% to 90% of them singletons. Approximately 1% of the sample belongs to the ten largest clones. Sequencing used PBMCs or T cells enriched from blood (not recorded which). Every receptor here comes from a man aged 18 to 29 who had recovered from COVID-19.

This chain links TRBV7-2 with TRBJ1-1, with D possibly being TRBD1 (6 bases). Germline V gene sequence: CDR1 SGHTA, CDR2 FQGNSA. The V end lost 6 bases, the J end lost 4 bases, and 15 bases lay between the germline ends. The CDR3 is 14 amino acids. The CDR3 DNA reads TGTGCCAGCAGTTTCGTGGGGGCCTCCACTGAAGCTTTCTTT. This translates into CASSFVGASTEAFF. The whole variable domain, filled in from reference TRBV7-2 and TRBJ1-1, reads GAGVSQSPSNKVTEKGKDVELRCDPISGHTALYWYRQSLGQGLEFLIYFQGNSAPDKSGLPSDRFSAERTGGSVSTLTIQRTQQEDSAVYLCASSFVGASTEAFFGQGTRLTVV.

This chain links TRBV7-2 with TRBJ1-1; D may be TRBD1 (6 bases). This CDR3 has 12 amino acids. Trimming cost V 2 bases and J 8 bases, with 9 bases left between them. Germline loops: CDR1 SGHTA, CDR2 FQGNSA. In DNA, the CDR3 is TGTGCCAGCAGCTTACGGGGGGGCGAAGCTTTCTTT. Translated: CASSLRGGEAFF.

The gene calls are TRBV18 and TRBJ1-3; TRBD1 might be the D (5 bases). CDR3 length: 15 residues. Deletions cut 7 bases from V and 4 bases from J, with 17 bases between. The germline CDR1 and CDR2 sequences are KGHSH and LQKENI. CDR3 region: CASLAGTGLGNTIYF. Here the CDR3 DNA reads TGTGCCAGCTTGGCAGGGACGGGACTCGGAAACACCATATATTTT.

This chain connects TRBV7-3 to TRBJ1-2, with 9 bases fitting TRBD1. The CDR3 totals 13 residues. J gave up 8 bases and V 5 bases, and 6 bases lay outside the gene matches. Germline CDR1 is SGHTA and CDR2 is FQGTGA. In nucleotides, the CDR3 is TGTGCCAGCAGCACCAGGACAGGGGACGGCTACACCTTC. Amino acid sequence: CASSTRTGDGYTF.

The chain uses TRBV19 and TRBJ2-1; 9 nucleotides align to TRBD2. Germline V gene data show CDR1 as LNHDA and CDR2 as SQIVND (reference sequence). This CDR3 comprises 16 residues. Trimming at V came to 5 bases and at J to 5 bases, leaving 10 bases not matched to a gene. The CDR3 reads CASSLTTSGSHNEQFF. The CDR3 DNA sequence: TGTGCCAGTAGTCTGACGACTAGCGGCTCACACAATGAGCAGTTCTTC.

The chain has TRBV19 and TRBJ2-7, with TRBD2 matching 10 bases. The trim removed 2 bases at V and 2 bases at J, leaving 3 bases unmatched. CDR1 is LNHDA and CDR2 is SQIVND in the germline V gene (reference sequence). The CDR3 covers 15 residues. The CDR3 is CASSIRSGGTYEQYF. The CDR3 coding sequence is TGTGCCAGTAGTATACGTAGCGGGGGGACCTACGAGCAGTACTTC.

The rearrangement uses TRBV9 and TRBJ2-7; D unclear. The V end was cut by 0 bases, the J end by 5 bases, with 6 bases between. The CDR3 covers 12 residues. CDR1 is SGDLS and CDR2 is YYNGEE in the germline V gene. The CDR3 region is CASSVDENEQYF. DNA of the CDR3: TGTGCCAGCAGCGTAGATGAGAACGAGCAGTACTTC. Based on the CDR3 plus reference TRBV9 and TRBJ2-7, the full variable domain is DSGVTQTPKHLITATGQRVTLRCSPRSGDLSVYWYQQSLDQGLQFLIQYYNGEERAKGNILERFSAQQFPDLHSELNLSSLELGDSALYFCASSVDENEQYFGPGTRLTVT.

The chain has TRBV9 and TRBJ1-1, with TRBD1 as a possible D gene (6 bases). Germline values: CDR1 SGDLS, CDR2 YYNGEE. Between the trimmed V and J ends, which lost 4 bases and 5 bases, there was a span of 15 bases. This CDR3 is built from 14 residues. CDR3 coding DNA: TGTGCCAGCAGCCCCGGGGGGGGCTGGACTGAAGCTTTCTTT. Protein sequence: CASSPGGGWTEAFF.

V gene TRBV14 combines with J gene TRBJ1-1, with TRBD1 matching over 7 bases. The CDR3 sequence is 12 residues long. J gave up 11 bases and V 4 bases, and 7 bases lay outside the gene matches. Germline CDR1 reads SGHDN; CDR2 reads FVKESK. CDR3 DNA sequence: TGTGCCAGCAGCCTAAGACAGGGAGTCGCTTTCTTT. Amino acids: CASSLRQGVAFF.

The chain carries TRBV5-4 and TRBJ2-1, with D tentatively TRBD1 (6 bases). The CDR3 has 16 residues. Germline lookup yields CDR1 SGHNT and CDR2 YYREEE (reference sequence). V was trimmed by 0 bases and J by 1 base, leaving 11 bases between them. In DNA form, the CDR3 reads TGTGCCAGCAGCTTGGGGGGGCAGGGGTCCTACAATGAGCAGTTCTTC. Amino acid sequence: CASSLGGQGSYNEQFF.

This chain links TRBV3-1 (or the pseudogene TRBV3-2) with TRBJ1-1; D uncertain. The germline V and J ends were trimmed by 0 bases and 10 bases, with 9 bases remaining between them. Germline values: CDR1 LGHDT, CDR2 YNNKEL (reference sequence). CDR3 length equals 12 residues. The CDR3 nucleotides are TGTGCCAGCAGCCAAGATTGGGAGGGAGCTTTCTTT. Amino acids: CASSQDWEGAFF.

This chain connects TRBV5-5 to TRBJ1-6; D not resolved. The CDR3 extends over 15 amino acids. Germline V lookup: CDR1 SGHKS, CDR2 YYEKEE (reference sequence). Trimming cost V 4 bases and J 5 bases, with 13 bases left between them. The CDR3 is CASSLLGGNNSPLHF. For the CDR3, the DNA is TGTGCCAGCAGCCTCCTGGGAGGGAATAATTCACCCCTCCACTTT.

The V gene is TRBV10-3, the J gene TRBJ2-7, with TRBD1 matching over 9 bases. CDR3 length equals 16 residues. Germline CDR1 reads ENHRY; CDR2 reads SYGVKD. The trim removed 8 bases at V and 1 base at J, leaving 12 bases unmatched. The CDR3 nucleotides are TGTGCCATCGGATTCTTGGACAGGGGACGATCCTACGAGCAGTACTTC. Translated: CAIGFLDRGRSYEQYF.

The J gene is TRBJ1-1, the V gene TRBV2, with 8 bases lining up with TRBD1. CDR3 length: 13 amino acids. Germline values: CDR1 SNHLY, CDR2 FYNNEI. The J segment lost 1 base and the V segment lost 8 bases, leaving 3 bases of the junction unmatched. The DNA of the CDR3 is TGTGCCAGCGGGGGACAGGAGAACACTGAAGCTTTCTTT. Protein sequence: CASGGQENTEAFF.

In this sample, this clone turned up many times. This chain connects TRBV7-6 to TRBJ1-2, with TRBD1 identical over 10 bases. CDR3 size: 17 residues. CDR1 is SGHVS, CDR2 FNYEAQ, per germline. J was trimmed by 6 bases and V by 2 bases; bases with no gene match: 12. The CDR3 bases are TGTGCCAGCAGCTTAACGTTGACAGGGGGCGCGGTTAATGGCTACACCTTC. This codes for CASSLTLTGGAVNGYTF.

The chain couples TRBV9 to TRBJ2-2, with TRBD2 matching 10 bases. The germline CDR1 and CDR2 sequences are SGDLS and YYNGEE. Trimming took 1 base from V and 4 from J; bases not matched to a gene: 4. The CDR3 consists of 16 residues. The DNA of the CDR3 is TGTGCCAGCAGCGTAACTAGCGGGACGGGCACCGGGGAGCTGTTTTTT. It codes for CASSVTSGTGTGELFF.

This clone occurred once. V gene TRBV19 combines with J gene TRBJ2-1; D not certain. The germline CDR1 and CDR2 sequences are LNHDA and SQIVND (reference sequence). V was trimmed by 5 bases and J by 4 bases, leaving 12 bases between them. The CDR3 sequence is 14 residues long. CDR3: CASSHTGRYNEQFF. DNA of the CDR3: TGTGCCAGTAGTCACACGGGTAGGTACAATGAGCAGTTCTTC.

J is TRBJ1-3 and V is TRBV28; TRBD1 aligns across 8 bases. The CDR3 runs 13 residues. In germline, CDR1 is MDHEN, CDR2 SYDVKM. The ends lost 7 bases at V and 3 bases at J; junction bases unmatched: 2. CDR3 protein: CASKGTGGNTIYF. The CDR3 DNA reads as TGTGCCAGCAAGGGGACAGGTGGAAACACCATATATTTT.

The rearrangement links TRBV12-3 or TRBV12-4 to TRBJ2-1, with 7 bases fitting TRBD2. The CDR3 extends over 12 amino acids. The V and J ends lost 5 bases and 9 bases, in that order; junction bases with no gene match: 4. The CDR3 region is CASSRASGEQFF. CDR3 nucleotide sequence: TGTGCCAGCAGTCGTGCTAGCGGTGAGCAGTTCTTC.

The chain recombines TRBV6-6 with TRBJ2-7, with D unclear. CDR1 and CDR2 from the germline V gene are MNHNY and SVGAGI (reference sequence). The ends were cut back, 7 bases at V and 0 bases at J, with 10 bases in the middle. The CDR3 length is 13 residues. In DNA form, the CDR3 reads TGTGCCAGCAATGAGGTAAACTCCTACGAGCAGTACTTC. Translated, it gives CASNEVNSYEQYF.

The chain combines TRBV5-1 with TRBJ1-5; no clear D gene. The CDR3 loop spans 15 amino acids. Trimming shortened V by 0 bases and J by 3 bases, and 10 bases separated the two germline ends. From germline, CDR1 is SGHRS and CDR2 YFSETQ. The CDR3 DNA sequence: TGCGCCAGCAGCTTGGGGGCAGGATACAATCAGCCCCAGCATTTT. Translated: CASSLGAGYNQPQHF.

This chain joins TRBV7-3 and TRBJ2-3, with TRBD2 matching 9 bases. Per germline, CDR1 SGHTA and CDR2 FQGTGA. Trimming at V came to 5 bases and at J to 2 bases, leaving 2 bases not matched to a gene. The CDR3 is 14 residues long. CDR3 sequence (DNA): TGTGCCAGCAGCGCTAGCGGGACCACAGATACGCAGTATTTT. It is translated as CASSASGTTDTQYF.

This sequence joins TRBV11-2 and TRBJ1-1; D not certain. Germline lookup yields CDR1 SGHAT and CDR2 FQNNGV. V shed 10 bases and J shed 1 base, with 19 bases lying between them. The CDR3 runs 15 residues. The CDR3 loop reads CATAGRGVTNTEAFF. DNA of the CDR3: TGTGCCACCGCCGGGAGAGGTGTGACGAACACTGAAGCTTTCTTT.

The chain joins TRBV9 to TRBJ2-1; possible D gene TRBD2, 6 bases. Germline CDR1 SGDLS, CDR2 YYNGEE. This CDR3 region has 13 residues. V lost 7 bases to trimming and J lost 5 bases, with 13 bases between them. CDR3 sequence: CASETGTDNEQFF. The CDR3 nucleotides read TGTGCCAGCGAGACGGGGACTGACAATGAGCAGTTCTTC.